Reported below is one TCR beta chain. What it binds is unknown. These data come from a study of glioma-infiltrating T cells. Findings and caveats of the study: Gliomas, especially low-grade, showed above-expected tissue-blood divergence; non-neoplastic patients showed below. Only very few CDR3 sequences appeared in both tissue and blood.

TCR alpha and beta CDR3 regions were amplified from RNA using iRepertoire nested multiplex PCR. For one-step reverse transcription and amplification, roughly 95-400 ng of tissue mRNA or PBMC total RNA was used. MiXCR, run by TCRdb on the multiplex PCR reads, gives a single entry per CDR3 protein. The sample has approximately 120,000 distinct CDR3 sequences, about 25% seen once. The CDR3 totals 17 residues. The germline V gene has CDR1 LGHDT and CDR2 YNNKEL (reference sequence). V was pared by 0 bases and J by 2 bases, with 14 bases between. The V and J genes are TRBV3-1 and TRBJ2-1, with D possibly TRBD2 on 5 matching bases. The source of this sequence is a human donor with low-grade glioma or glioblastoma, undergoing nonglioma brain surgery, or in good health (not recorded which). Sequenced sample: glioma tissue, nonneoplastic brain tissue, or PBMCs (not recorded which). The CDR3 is CASSQDRGTWAYNEQFF. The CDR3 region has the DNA TGTGCCAGCAGCCAAGATCGGGGAACTTGGGCCTACAATGAGCAGTTCTTC.